This T cell receptor (beta chain) stems from a study of T-cell reconstitution after alpha-beta-depleted transplantation in children. TCRbeta library preparation incorporated unique molecular identifiers. TCRdb re-derived calls from the PCR reads in MiXCR, one entry per CDR3 protein. The data hold over 200,000 distinct CDR3 sequences, with about 9.2% observed a single time. CDR1 is DFQATT and CDR2 is SNEGSKA in the germline V gene (reference sequence). V lost 3 bases and J lost 8; bases outside the gene matches: 9. The CDR3 is 16 residues long. This clonotype appeared a few times. The material sequenced was PBMCs from the stem cell graft donor, taken from the stem cell graft. The chain employs TRBV20-1 and TRBJ2-1; 14 positions match TRBD2. The clonotype was recovered from a human donor who donated a stem cell graft to a child with acute lymphoblastic leukemia. This CDR3 reads CSASMTSGGAAHEQFF. The CDR3 nucleotides read TGCAGTGCTAGTATGACTAGCGGGGGGGCCGCTCATGAGCAGTTCTTC.